The 17 T cell receptor beta chains in this list originate from one sample, sequenced in a study of T cell responses to AZD1222 COVID-19 vaccine. The assay was immunoSEQ multiplex PCR, and TCRdb's table has in-frame clones only and misses some. The sample has around 140,000 clones; about 93% are singletons. The sequenced sample was peripheral blood, obtained 28 days after the second AZD1222 dose. The receptors originated from an adult who received the AZD1222 COVID-19 vaccine.

This rearrangement joins TRBV7-8 to TRBJ2-5; D is undetermined. Trimming shortened V by 5 bases and J by 2 bases, and 12 bases separated the two germline ends. The CDR3 runs to 14 residues. Per the germline V gene, CDR1 is SGHVS and CDR2 is FQNEAQ. The CDR3 loop is CASSHRRIQETQYF. Written as DNA, the CDR3 is TGTGCCAGCAGCCACAGACGCATTCAAGAGACCCAGTACTTC.

The chain employs TRBV7-2 and TRBJ2-2; 9 bases agree with TRBD2. Germline assignment: CDR1 SGHTA and CDR2 FQGNSA. This CDR3 region has 16 residues. The V segment lost 2 bases and the J segment 6 bases; nucleotides outside the gene matches: 7. The CDR3 DNA reads as TGTGCCAGCAGCTTACAGGGTAGCGGGAGCTCCGGGGAGCTGTTTTTT. It translates to CASSLQGSGSSGELFF.

The chain employs TRBV11-2 and TRBJ2-1, with TRBD2 matching over 13 bases. Germline CDR1 SGHAT, CDR2 FQNNGV. The CDR3 has 16 amino acids. Losses at the gene ends were 3 bases for V and 7 bases for J; bases not matched to a gene: 6. CDR3 sequence: CASSFRTSGGLNEQFF. In nucleotides, the CDR3 is TGTGCCAGCAGCTTCCGGACTAGCGGGGGCCTAAATGAGCAGTTCTTC.

The rearrangement uses TRBV19 and TRBJ1-1; perhaps TRBD1 as D (5 bases). V was cut by 5 bases and J by 7 bases, with 14 bases left in between. Germline V CDR1 and CDR2: LNHDA, SQIVND (reference sequence). This CDR3 is built from 13 residues. The CDR3 here is CASSRGTPDEAFF. CDR3 bases: TGTGCCAGTAGTCGAGGGACTCCGGATGAAGCTTTCTTT.

This rearrangement joins TRBV3-1 (or the pseudogene TRBV3-2) to TRBJ1-2; D unresolved. Germline V gene sequence: CDR1 LGHDT, CDR2 YNNKEL (reference sequence). Trimming removed 4 bases from V and 6 bases from J, with 18 bases in between. The CDR3 extends over 15 amino acids. In nucleotides, the CDR3 is TGTGCCAGCAGCCCCCCCGGACGGACCTTCAATGGCTACACCTTC. Its translation is CASSPPGRTFNGYTF.

This chain connects TRBV7-9 to TRBJ1-1, with a possible D match to TRBD1 (6 bases). The V end was cut by 1 base, the J end by 4 bases, with 10 bases between. The CDR3 length is 14 residues. The germline CDR1 and CDR2 sequences are SEHNR and FQNEAQ (reference sequence). The CDR3 loop reads CASSLVKGGTEAFF. DNA of the CDR3: TGTGCCAGCAGCTTAGTAAAGGGGGGCACTGAAGCTTTCTTT.

The chain is built from TRBV10-3 and TRBJ2-1, with 10 bases matching TRBD2. The length of the CDR3 is 15 residues. V lost 4 bases, J lost 10 bases, and 10 bases stayed unmatched. The V gene's germline CDR1 is ENHRY and CDR2 SYGVKD. In DNA, the CDR3 is TGTGCCATCAGTGGGGGTCCTAGCGGGAGTAACGAGCAGTTCTTC. Protein product: CAISGGPSGSNEQFF.

The gene calls are TRBV7-9 and TRBJ2-7; TRBD2 matches at 7 bases. This CDR3 comprises 17 residues. The V gene end was trimmed by 1 base and the J gene end by 4 bases; junction bases not matched to a gene: 13. Germline assignment: CDR1 SEHNR and CDR2 FQNEAQ (reference sequence). The CDR3 nucleotides read TGTGCCAGCAGCTTAGTGCATCCTGCTAGCGGTTCGTACGAGCAGTACTTC. Amino acid sequence: CASSLVHPASGSYEQYF.

This chain joins TRBV7-9 and TRBJ1-1; possible D gene TRBD1, 5 bases. Germline values: CDR1 SEHNR, CDR2 FQNEAQ (reference sequence). The V gene lost 5 bases and the J gene lost 4 bases, with 17 bases spanning the gap. The CDR3 extends over 15 amino acids. CDR3 nucleotides: TGTGCCAGCAGCCAACTTGGGACGGGTGGCACTGAAGCTTTCTTT. This codes for CASSQLGTGGTEAFF.

CDR3 region: CASSSRQGAWYGYTF. The DNA of the CDR3 is TGTGCCAGCAGTTCCCGACAGGGGGCCTGGTATGGCTACACCTTC. This rearrangement joins TRBV2 to TRBJ1-2; the match to TRBD1 covers 10 bases. Germline CDR1 reads SNHLY; CDR2 reads FYNNEI. CDR3 length: 15 residues. The V and J ends lost 5 bases and 5 bases, in that order; junction bases with no gene match: 8.

This clone has a single count. V is TRBV11-2 and J is TRBJ1-1; 8 bases align to TRBD1. Trimming cost V 5 bases and J 4 bases; bases outside gene matches: 6. Germline CDR1 is SGHAT and CDR2 is FQNNGV. The CDR3 extends over 14 amino acids. CDR3 region: CASSPWTGSTEAFF. The CDR3, as DNA: TGTGCCAGCAGCCCCTGGACAGGGAGCACTGAAGCTTTCTTT.

The V and J genes are TRBV3-1 (or the pseudogene TRBV3-2) and TRBJ2-2, with 8 bases identical to TRBD1. Germline CDR1 LGHDT, CDR2 YNNKEL (reference sequence). The CDR3 is 15 amino acids. V gave up 3 bases and J gave up 7 bases; unmatched junction bases: 7. The chain's CDR3 is CASSQLDRGNGELFF. The CDR3 coding sequence is TGTGCCAGCAGCCAGTTAGACAGGGGTAACGGGGAGCTGTTTTTT.

The V and J genes are TRBV11-1 and TRBJ2-5; D is unresolved. There are 14 residues in the CDR3. Trimming took 5 bases from V and 5 from J, leaving 15 bases between them. Germline V CDR1 and CDR2: SGHAT, FQDESV (reference sequence). The CDR3 DNA reads as TGTGCCAGCAGCCCAGGTTTGGCAGGCGAGACCCAGTACTTC. As protein: CASSPGLAGETQYF.

The chain links TRBV7-3 to TRBJ1-2; perhaps TRBD1 as D (6 bases). This CDR3 spans 15 amino acids. Per germline, CDR1 SGHTA and CDR2 FQGTGA. V was cut by 3 bases and J by 7 bases, with 18 bases left in between. The CDR3 nucleotides read TGTGCCAGCAGCTTGGAGCCAGGGGAGCGATCTGGCTACACCTTC. Its translation: CASSLEPGERSGYTF.

V gene TRBV6-6 combines with J gene TRBJ1-5; D is unclear. V was clipped by 5 bases and J by 0 bases, with 14 bases between them. The CDR3 spans 16 residues. Germline assignment: CDR1 MNHNY and CDR2 SVGAGI (reference sequence). CDR3 residues: CASSQRIRYSNQPQHF. The CDR3 region has the DNA TGTGCCAGCAGTCAGAGAATACGTTATAGCAATCAGCCCCAGCATTTT.

In DNA form, the CDR3 reads TGCGCCAGCAGCCAAGATAGTAGGGATCAGCCCCAGCATTTT. This encodes CASSQDSRDQPQHF. This chain uses TRBV4-1 with TRBJ1-5, with D hard to call. This CDR3 spans 14 amino acids. V was clipped by 0 bases and J by 5 bases, with 8 bases between them. Germline CDR1 reads MGHRA; CDR2 reads YSYEKL.

The chain carries TRBV6-2 or TRBV6-3 and TRBJ2-3, with a weak D call TRBD1 (5 bases). CDR1 MNHEY and CDR2 SVGEGT come from the germline V gene. V was shortened by 2 bases and J by 4 bases, with 13 bases between the two germline ends. The length of the CDR3 is 15 residues. DNA of the CDR3: TGTGCCAGCAGTTACGGCAGGGAAGGAGCAGATACGCAGTATTTT. The encoded protein is CASSYGREGADTQYF.